The T cell receptor beta chain under discussion was sequenced for a study of metastatic and nonmetastatic thyroid tumors. Findings and limits, study-wide: In both blood and tumor samples, TCR beta diversity was reported significantly higher for malignant than benign nodules.

The entire patient cohort was treatment-naive prior to thyroid surgery. Via MiXCR, TCRdb re-called the PCR reads. The profile covers over 65,000 clones, with around an eighth appearing a single time and 7% to 9% taken by the ten largest. The V gene's germline CDR1 is KGHSH and CDR2 LQKENI. CDR3 length equals 12 residues. Between the trimmed V and J ends, which lost 4 bases and 2 bases, there was a span of 6 bases. This clone was found many times. What it binds is unknown. This chain uses TRBV18 with TRBJ2-7; D gene ambiguous. Input material: tumor tissue. The receptor was isolated from a female donor with papillary thyroid cancer or a benign thyroid nodule (not recorded which). Some clones in this sample may be carry-over from other donors' samples. CDR3 sequence: CASSQDPYEQYF. The DNA of the CDR3 is TGTGCCAGCTCACAAGACCCCTACGAGCAGTACTTC.